Given below is one TCR beta chain in context. Its target is not known. The entry originates in a study of cytomegalovirus exposure and HLA in healthy donors. Whole-study context: Genetic ancestry analysis placed about 76% of the 300 to 500 donors that were genotyped in the Caucasian-associated cluster.

The PCR was carried out with 60 Vbeta primers and 13 Jbeta primers. Generated by immunoSEQ multiplex PCR, the TCRdb table keeps only in-frame clones and is missing some. The table lists around 190,000 clones, around four fifths of them singletons, with less than 2% in the top ten. Germline CDR1 and CDR2: SGHVS and FNYEAQ. This CDR3 has 16 residues. The V gene end was trimmed by 1 base and the J gene end by 3 bases; junction bases not matched to a gene: 8. Study conclusions and caveats: Earlier analysis looked at TCR beta V segments, and most were productive about 87% or about 30% of the time.

The V gene is TRBV7-6, the J gene TRBJ2-5; 7 bases agree with TRBD1. The sample consisted of PBMCs. The sequence came from a middle-aged man in good health and CMV-seropositive. CDR3 amino acids: CASSLGPGQLKETQYF. The CDR3 bases are TGTGCCAGCAGCTTAGGGCCGGGACAGCTAAAAGAGACCCAGTACTTC.